This TCR beta chain stems from a study of glioma-infiltrating T cells. Study results and caveats: Tissue-blood divergence was below expectation in non-neoplastic patients, above in gliomas. Very few CDR3 sequences were shared between tissue and blood.

This clonotype was counted at least ten times. Its cognate antigen is unknown. The CDR3 runs to 11 residues. Germline CDR1 is SQVTM and CDR2 is ANQGSEA. The J segment lost 10 bases and the V segment lost 7 bases, leaving 5 bases of the junction unmatched. Amplification of TCR alpha and beta CDR3 regions from RNA used iRepertoire nested multiplex PCR. For one-step reverse transcription and amplification, about 85-400 ng of tissue mRNA or PBMC total RNA was used. TCRdb processed the multiplex PCR reads anew with MiXCR; each CDR3 protein has one entry. This sample yields approximately 120,000 distinct CDR3 sequences, of which under 30% are seen a single time; around a third belongs to the top ten.

The sequenced material came from glioma tissue, nonneoplastic brain tissue, or PBMCs (not recorded which). This chain links TRBV29-1 with TRBJ1-2; 11 bases agree with TRBD1. The clonotype comes from a human donor with low-grade glioma or glioblastoma, undergoing nonglioma brain surgery, or in good health (not recorded which). The CDR3 DNA sequence: TGCAGCGCGGGACAGGGGGAGGTCTACACCTTC. This encodes CSAGQGEVYTF.